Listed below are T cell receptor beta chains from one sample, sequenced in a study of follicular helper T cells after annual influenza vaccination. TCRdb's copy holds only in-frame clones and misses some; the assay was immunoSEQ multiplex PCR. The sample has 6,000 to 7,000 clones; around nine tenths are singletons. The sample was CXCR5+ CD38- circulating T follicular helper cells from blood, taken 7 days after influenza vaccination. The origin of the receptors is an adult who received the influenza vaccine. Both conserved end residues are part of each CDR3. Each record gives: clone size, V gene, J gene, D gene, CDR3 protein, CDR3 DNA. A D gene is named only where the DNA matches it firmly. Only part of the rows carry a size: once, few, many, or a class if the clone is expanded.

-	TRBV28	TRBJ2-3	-	CASSLIIRAGSDTQYF	TGTGCCAGCAGTTTAATCATCAGGGCGGGTTCGGATACGCAGTATTTT
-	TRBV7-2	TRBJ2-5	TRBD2	CASSLGLGTEAQYF	TGTGCCAGCAGCCTGGGACTAGGAACAGAGGCCCAGTACTTC
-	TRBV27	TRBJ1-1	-	CASSPITTVGNEAFF	TGTGCCAGCAGTCCAATCACGACAGTGGGGAATGAAGCTTTCTTT
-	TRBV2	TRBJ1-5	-	CASSGQGRGSNQPQHF	TGTGCCAGCAGCGGGCAGGGGAGGGGAAGCAATCAGCCCCAGCATTTT
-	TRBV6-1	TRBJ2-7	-	CASSPRSVPVEQYF	TGTGCCAGCAGTCCCCGCAGCGTCCCCGTCGAGCAGTACTTC
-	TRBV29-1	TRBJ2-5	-	CSVDAGMTQYF	TGCAGCGTTGACGCAGGGATGACCCAGTACTTC
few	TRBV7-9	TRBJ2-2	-	CASSLYSLRNTGELFF	TGTGCCAGCAGCTTGTACAGCTTACGGAACACCGGGGAGCTGTTTTTT
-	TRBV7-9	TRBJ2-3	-	CASSRDGALTDTQYF	TGTGCCAGCAGCCGAGACGGGGCCCTCACAGATACGCAGTATTTT
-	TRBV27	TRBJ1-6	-	CASSPQGLLRNSPLHF	TGTGCCAGCAGTCCACAGGGCCTTCTAAGAAATTCACCCCTCCACTTT
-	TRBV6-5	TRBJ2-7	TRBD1	CASSYGQGVNEQYF	TGTGCCAGCAGCTACGGGCAGGGGGTCAACGAGCAGTACTTC
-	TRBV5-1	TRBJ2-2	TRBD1	CASSQTPRGLTGELFF	TGCGCCAGCAGCCAAACCCCCAGGGGGCTCACCGGGGAGCTGTTTTTT
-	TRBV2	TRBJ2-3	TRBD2	CASSMPGLAGGDTQYF	TGTGCCAGCAGCATGCCGGGACTAGCGGGAGGAGATACGCAGTATTTT
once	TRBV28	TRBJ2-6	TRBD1	CASSFQGQGVSGANVLTF	TGTGCCAGCAGTTTTCAGGGACAGGGCGTCTCTGGGGCCAACGTCCTGACTTTC
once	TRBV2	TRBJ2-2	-	CASSGLGGGNTGELFF	TGTGCCAGCAGTGGGCTGGGAGGGGGGAACACCGGGGAGCTGTTTTTT
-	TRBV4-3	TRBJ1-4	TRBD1	CASSQGRTGGLFF	TGCGCCAGCAGCCAGGGGCGGACAGGGGGCCTGTTTTTT
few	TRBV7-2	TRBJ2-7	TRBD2	CASSDIAGAFYEQYF	TGTGCCAGCAGCGACATAGCGGGAGCGTTCTACGAGCAGTACTTC
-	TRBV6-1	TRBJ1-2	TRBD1	CASRETGVYGYTF	TGTGCCAGCAGAGAGACAGGGGTCTATGGCTACACCTTC
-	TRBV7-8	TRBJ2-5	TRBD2	CASSLGTSGRRQETQYF	TGTGCCAGCAGCTTAGGGACTAGCGGGAGAAGGCAAGAGACCCAGTACTTC
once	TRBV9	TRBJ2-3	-	CASSVDVGDTQYF	TGTGCCAGCAGCGTAGACGTGGGGGATACGCAGTATTTT
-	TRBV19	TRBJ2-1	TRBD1	CASSILGQGAPNNEQFF	TGTGCCAGTAGTATTTTAGGACAGGGGGCGCCTAACAATGAGCAGTTCTTC
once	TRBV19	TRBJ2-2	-	CASSTPDGSNTGELFF	TGTGCCAGTAGTACCCCGGACGGATCGAACACCGGGGAGCTGTTTTTT
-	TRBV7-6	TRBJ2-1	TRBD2	CASSLAGGDRVF	TGTGCCAGCAGCTTAGCGGGGGGGGATAGGGTCTTC
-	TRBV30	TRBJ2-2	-	CAWRGGGYTGELFF	TGTGCCTGGAGAGGAGGGGGCTACACCGGGGAGCTGTTTTTT
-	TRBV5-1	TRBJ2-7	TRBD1	CASSIDRERYEQYF	TGCGCCAGCAGCATAGACAGGGAGCGCTACGAGCAGTACTTC
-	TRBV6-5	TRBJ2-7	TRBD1	CASRRQGETAEQYF	TGTGCCAGCAGAAGACAGGGAGAAACCGCCGAGCAGTACTTC
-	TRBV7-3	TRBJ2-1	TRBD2	CASSLSSGSYNEQFF	TGTGCCAGCAGCTTAAGTAGCGGGTCTTACAATGAGCAGTTCTTC
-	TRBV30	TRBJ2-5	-	CAWSGYRGETQYF	TGTGCCTGGAGTGGGTACCGAGGAGAGACCCAGTACTTC
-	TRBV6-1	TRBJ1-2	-	CASSAMRANYGYTF	TGTGCCAGCAGTGCAATGAGGGCCAACTATGGCTACACCTTC
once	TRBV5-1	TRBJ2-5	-	CASSLGPTTQETQYF	TGCGCCAGCAGCTTGGGACCCACCACCCAAGAGACCCAGTACTTC
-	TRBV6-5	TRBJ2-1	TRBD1	CASRLGQGGYNEQFF	TGTGCCAGCCGCCTAGGACAGGGGGGTTACAATGAGCAGTTCTTC
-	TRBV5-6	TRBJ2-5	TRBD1	CASSFGQGATETQYF	TGTGCCAGCAGCTTCGGACAGGGGGCAACAGAGACCCAGTACTTC
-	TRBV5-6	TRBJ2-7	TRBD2	CASSLWRGSSYEQYF	TGTGCCAGCAGCTTGTGGCGGGGGAGCTCCTACGAGCAGTACTTC
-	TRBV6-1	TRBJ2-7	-	CASSDNRAYEQYF	TGTGCCAGCAGTGACAACAGGGCCTACGAGCAGTACTTC
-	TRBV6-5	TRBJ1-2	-	CASTPSRRLSYGYTF	TGTGCCAGCACCCCTTCCAGGAGACTGTCCTATGGCTACACCTTC
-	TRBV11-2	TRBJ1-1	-	CASSLSENTEAFF	TGTGCCAGCAGCTTATCGGAGAACACTGAAGCTTTCTTT
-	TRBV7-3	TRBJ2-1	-	CASSPLRGADEQFF	TGTGCCAGCAGCCCACTCCGTGGAGCGGATGAGCAGTTCTTC
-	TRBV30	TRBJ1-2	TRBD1	CAWSTEIRGGYTF	TGTGCCTGGAGTACAGAGATCAGGGGGGGCTACACCTTC
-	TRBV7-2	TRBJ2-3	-	CASSPEGRALDTQYF	TGTGCCAGCAGCCCCGAGGGGAGAGCTCTAGATACGCAGTATTTT
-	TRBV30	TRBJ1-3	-	CAWMDSGNTIYF	TGTGCCTGGATGGACTCTGGAAACACCATATATTTT
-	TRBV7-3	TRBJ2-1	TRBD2	CASSSRLAGYNEQFF	TGTGCCAGCAGCTCTAGACTAGCGGGTTACAATGAGCAGTTCTTC
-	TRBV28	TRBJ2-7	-	CASSLGVGYEQYF	TGTGCCAGCAGTTTAGGGGTCGGATACGAGCAGTACTTC
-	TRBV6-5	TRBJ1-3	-	CAAFEGFSGNTIYF	TGTGCTGCTTTTGAGGGTTTCTCTGGAAACACCATATATTTT
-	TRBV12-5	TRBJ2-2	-	CASGLIGAGELFF	TGTGCTAGTGGTTTGATCGGAGCCGGGGAGCTGTTTTTT
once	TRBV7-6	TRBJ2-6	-	CASSLFPGSFSGANVLTF	TGTGCCAGCAGCTTATTTCCGGGGTCCTTCTCTGGGGCCAACGTCCTGACTTTC
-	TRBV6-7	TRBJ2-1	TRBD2	CASSYSSLAGGWNEQFF	TGTGCCAGCAGTTACTCCTCACTAGCGGGAGGTTGGAATGAGCAGTTCTTC
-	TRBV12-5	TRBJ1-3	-	CASGLFSSSGNTIYF	TGTGCTAGTGGTTTGTTCTCGAGCTCTGGAAACACCATATATTTT
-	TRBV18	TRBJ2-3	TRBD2	CASSPGTSGLGTDTQYF	TGTGCCAGCTCACCCGGGACTAGCGGACTGGGCACAGATACGCAGTATTTT
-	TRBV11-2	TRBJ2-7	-	CASSLRLTGTYYEQYF	TGTGCCAGCAGCTTACGGCTAACCGGGACGTACTACGAGCAGTACTTC
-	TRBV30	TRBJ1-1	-	CAWSPPNLNTEAFF	TGTGCCTGGAGTCCCCCTAACTTGAACACTGAAGCTTTCTTT
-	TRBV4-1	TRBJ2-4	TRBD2	CASSQDRASGRDIQYF	TGCGCCAGCAGCCAAGATCGGGCTAGCGGGAGAGACATTCAGTACTTC
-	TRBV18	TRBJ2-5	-	CASSPPIQETQYF	TGTGCCAGCTCACCACCCATACAAGAGACCCAGTACTTC